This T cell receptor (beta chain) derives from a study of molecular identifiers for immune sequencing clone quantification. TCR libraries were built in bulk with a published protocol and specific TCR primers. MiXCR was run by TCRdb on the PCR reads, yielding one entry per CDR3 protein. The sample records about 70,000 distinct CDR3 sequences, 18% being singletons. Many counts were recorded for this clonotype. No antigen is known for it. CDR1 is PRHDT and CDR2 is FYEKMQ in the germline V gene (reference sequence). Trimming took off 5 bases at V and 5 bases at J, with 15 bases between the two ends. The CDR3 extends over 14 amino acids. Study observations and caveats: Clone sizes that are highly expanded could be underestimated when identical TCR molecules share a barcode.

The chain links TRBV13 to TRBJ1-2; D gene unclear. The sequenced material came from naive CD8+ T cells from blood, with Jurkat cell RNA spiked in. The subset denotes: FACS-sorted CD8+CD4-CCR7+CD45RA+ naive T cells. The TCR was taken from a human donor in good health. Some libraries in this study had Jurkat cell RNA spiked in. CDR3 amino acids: CASSPRGSLYGYTF. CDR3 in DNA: TGTGCCAGCAGCCCGAGAGGGAGCCTTTATGGCTACACCTTC. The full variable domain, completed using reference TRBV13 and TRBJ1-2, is AAGVIQSPRHLIKEKRETATLKCYPIPRHDTVYWYQQGPGQDPQFLISFYEKMQSDKGSIPDRFSAQQFSDYHSELNMSSLELGDSALYFCASSPRGSLYGYTFGSGTRLTVV.